This TCR beta chain was identified during a study of cytomegalovirus exposure and HLA in healthy donors. Germline lookup yields CDR1 SGHVS and CDR2 FQNEAQ. This CDR3 contains 12 residues. The germline V and J ends were trimmed by 8 bases and 4 bases, with 9 bases remaining between them. Study-wide results and limits: It was about 180 TCR beta chains that were listed as cytomegalovirus-associated. A later analysis found most CMV-associated TCR beta chains apparently HLA-restricted. The only immune exposure information that was available was CMV serostatus.

A word on this clone: Antigen specificity is unknown.

The PCR was carried out with 60 Vbeta primers and 13 Jbeta primers. Profiling relied on immunoSEQ multiplex PCR, and the TCRdb table lists in-frame clones only, not all of them. Here the sample spans some 120,000 clones, about 70% being singletons. The origin of this receptor is a woman aged 60-75 years in good health and CMV-seropositive. This chain connects TRBV7-8 to TRBJ2-1; D uncertain. What was sequenced was PBMCs. As DNA, the CDR3 is TGTGCCAGCGCCGCTAGTTACAATGAGCAGTTCTTC. It is translated as CASAASYNEQFF.